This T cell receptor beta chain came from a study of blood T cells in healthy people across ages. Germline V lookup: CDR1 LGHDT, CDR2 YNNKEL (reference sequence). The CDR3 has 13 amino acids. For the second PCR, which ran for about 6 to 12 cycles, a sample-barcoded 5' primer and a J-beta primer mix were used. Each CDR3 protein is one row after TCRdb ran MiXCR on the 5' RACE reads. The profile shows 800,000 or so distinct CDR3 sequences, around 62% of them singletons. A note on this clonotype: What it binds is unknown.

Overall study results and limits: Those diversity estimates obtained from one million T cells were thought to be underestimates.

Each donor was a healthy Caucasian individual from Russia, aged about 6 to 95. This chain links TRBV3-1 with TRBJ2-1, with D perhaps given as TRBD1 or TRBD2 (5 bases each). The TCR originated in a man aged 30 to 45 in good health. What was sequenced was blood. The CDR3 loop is CVGARDHGDEQFF. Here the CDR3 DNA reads TGTGTCGGGGCCAGGGATCATGGGGATGAGCAGTTCTTC.